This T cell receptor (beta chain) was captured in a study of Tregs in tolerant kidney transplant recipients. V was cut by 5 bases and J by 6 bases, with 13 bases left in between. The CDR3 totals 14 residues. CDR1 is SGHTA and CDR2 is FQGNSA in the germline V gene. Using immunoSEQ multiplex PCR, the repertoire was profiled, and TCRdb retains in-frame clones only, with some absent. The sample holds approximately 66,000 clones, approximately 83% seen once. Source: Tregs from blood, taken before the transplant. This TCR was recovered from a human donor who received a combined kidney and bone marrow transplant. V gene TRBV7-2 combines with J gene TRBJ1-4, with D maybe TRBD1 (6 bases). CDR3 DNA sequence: TGTGCCAGCAGCCGAAACAGGGTTGATGAAAAACTGTTTTTT. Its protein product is CASSRNRVDEKLFF.